A single T cell receptor beta chain is shown here with its context. The data were obtained in a study of blood T cell repertoires in COVID-19. Study-wide background: The United States, Italy and Spain were the sources of the acute and convalescent COVID-19 samples. The analysed material was cDNA or gDNA that came from T cells, B-cell-depleted T cells, or PBMCs.

Authors' data handling: How many nucleated cells were present was estimated from reference gene primer amplification. The protocol was immunoSEQ multiplex PCR, while the TCRdb copy is restricted to in-frame clones and leaves out a portion. The V and J calls and the clone size are those of that table, but D and trimming were determined from the DNA. The table includes roughly 250,000 clones, around 82% detected once. The specimen was peripheral blood. The clonotype comes from a man aged 35 to 55 with active or convalescent COVID-19.

CDR3 protein: CASPTWGGKAGYTF. DNA of the CDR3: TGTGCCAGCCCTACTTGGGGGGGGAAAGCTGGCTACACCTTC. The chain is built from TRBV2 and TRBJ1-2; tentatively, D is TRBD1 (5 bases). Germline assignment: CDR1 SNHLY and CDR2 FYNNEI. Trimming stripped 8 bases from V and 7 bases from J, with 20 bases between. This CDR3 contains 14 residues.